This TCR beta chain was identified during a study of beta chain features in type 1 diabetes. Findings of the study overall: The VDJ junctions of type 1 diabetes patients carried fewer insertions and more deletions.

The sequenced template was cDNA made from the entire isolated RNA. The method was immunoSEQ multiplex PCR; TCRdb's version includes in-frame clones alone and lacks a portion of them. The repertoire holds about 150,000 clones, with 8.5% to 14% as singletons. Remarks on this clone: As yet, its antigen is unknown.

The V gene's germline CDR1 is MNHEY and CDR2 SMNVEV (reference sequence). V was pared by 2 bases and J by 2 bases, with 0 bases of the junction left unmatched. The CDR3 spans 14 residues. Central memory, naive, regulatory and stem cell-like memory CD4+ cells were sorted by CD45RO/CCR7/CD25/CD127/CD95/CD27. Sequencing was performed on central memory CD4+ T cells from blood. The genes are TRBV27 and TRBJ1-5; 7 positions agree with TRBD1. The clonotype was recovered from a man aged 18 to 29 in good health. This chain's CDR3 is CASSLGQGNQPQHF. CDR3 DNA sequence: TGTGCCAGCAGTTTAGGACAGGGCAATCAGCCCCAGCATTTT.